The 20 T cell receptor beta chains below were found in one sample sequenced in a study of cytomegalovirus exposure and HLA in healthy donors. Primers: 60 Vbeta forward and 13 Jbeta reverse. Measured with immunoSEQ multiplex PCR; TCRdb has only the in-frame clones, and not every one. Of 65,000 or so clones in the sample, about 72% were seen once. The sequenced material came from PBMCs. Receptor source: a girl aged 5 to 17 in good health and CMV-seropositive.

This clone was seen a few times. V usage is TRBV6-6 and J usage is TRBJ2-4, with D unclear. Germline CDR1 reads MNHNY; CDR2 reads SVGAGI (reference sequence). The V gene lost 2 bases and the J gene lost 5 bases, with 7 bases spanning the gap. The CDR3 totals 13 residues. The CDR3 DNA reads TGTGCCAGCAGTTACGACGGAGAAAACATTCAGTACTTC. Its translation is CASSYDGENIQYF.

This chain joins TRBV2 and TRBJ2-2; 10 bases are shared with TRBD1. This CDR3 comprises 15 residues. J was trimmed by 2 bases and V by 7 bases; bases with no gene match: 4. Germline V CDR1 and CDR2: SNHLY, FYNNEI. The CDR3 DNA reads as TGTGCCAGCACCAGGGACAGGGGTAACACCGGGGAGCTGTTTTTT. Protein: CASTRDRGNTGELFF.

V is TRBV6-6 and J is TRBJ2-5, with a tentative D call TRBD1 (6 bases). This CDR3 is 14 amino acids long. Germline V gene sequence: CDR1 MNHNY, CDR2 SVGAGI (reference sequence). V lost 2 bases, J lost 3 bases, and 10 bases lay in between. CDR3 sequence: CASSYQQGKETQYF. The CDR3 DNA sequence: TGTGCCAGCAGTTACCAACAGGGTAAAGAGACCCAGTACTTC.

This chain links TRBV7-9 with TRBJ1-1; D possibly corresponds to TRBD1 (6 bases). Between the trimmed V and J ends, which lost 8 bases and 2 bases, there was a span of 12 bases. The CDR3 consists of 13 residues. Germline CDR1 SEHNR, CDR2 FQNEAQ (reference sequence). The CDR3 loop reads CASLQGPNTEAFF. The CDR3 coding sequence is TGTGCCAGCCTACAGGGCCCTAACACTGAAGCTTTCTTT.

The table lists this clone with a few counts. The chain links TRBV7-2 to TRBJ1-1, with D possibly matching TRBD1 (6 bases). Germline V gene lookup returns CDR1 SGHTA and CDR2 FQGNSA. The CDR3 is 14 residues long. V shed 7 bases and J shed 0 bases, with 12 bases lying between them. The CDR3 sequence is CASIRTAMNTEAFF. The CDR3 coding sequence is TGTGCCAGCATTAGGACAGCCATGAACACTGAAGCTTTCTTT.

The chain joins TRBV5-1 to TRBJ1-1; TRBD1 aligns across 9 bases. Germline values: CDR1 SGHRS, CDR2 YFSETQ. The CDR3 is 14 amino acids. Trimming removed 4 bases from V and 11 bases from J; junction bases left unmatched: 12. The CDR3 reads CASSPGTGGVSAFF. CDR3 DNA sequence: TGCGCCAGCAGCCCGGGAACAGGGGGCGTATCGGCTTTCTTT. The full variable domain, its missing parts supplied by reference TRBV5-1 and TRBJ1-1, is KAGVTQTPRYLIKTRGQQVTLSCSPISGHRSVSWYQQTPGQGLQFLFEYFSETQRNKGNFPGRFSGRQFSNSRSEMNVSTLELGDSALYLCASSPGTGGVSAFFGQGTRLTVV.

This chain uses TRBV7-9 with TRBJ2-7; TRBD1 might be the D (6 bases). Trimming took 0 bases from V and 6 from J, leaving 9 bases between them. The germline gives CDR1 SEHNR, CDR2 FQNEAQ (reference sequence). This CDR3 comprises 13 residues. DNA for the CDR3: TGTGCCAGCAGCTTAGCTGGCAGGGGCGAGCAGTACTTC. Translating gives CASSLAGRGEQYF.

This sequence joins TRBV2 and TRBJ1-1; D unclear. The length of the CDR3 is 12 residues. V was clipped by 2 bases and J by 11 bases, with 12 bases between them. Germline V gene sequence: CDR1 SNHLY, CDR2 FYNNEI. DNA of the CDR3: TGTGCCAGCAGTGAAAGCTTCGCGCGGGCTTTCTTT. It codes for CASSESFARAFF.

This clone showed up just once. The genes are TRBV2 and TRBJ2-3, with a weak D call TRBD2 (6 bases). V lost 7 bases and J 2 bases, leaving 13 bases between the germline ends. This CDR3 is built from 14 residues. Germline CDR1 reads SNHLY; CDR2 reads FYNNEI. CDR3 DNA: TGTGCCAGCAACCGGGACTCTTTCACAGATACGCAGTATTTT. Translating it yields CASNRDSFTDTQYF.

This clone was observed a single time. The chain recombines TRBV11-2 with TRBJ1-5; TRBD1 aligns across 8 bases. The CDR3 covers 15 residues. V dropped 5 bases and J dropped 2; count of bases not matched to a gene: 5. Germline-derived CDR1 and CDR2 are SGHAT and FQNNGV. For the CDR3, the DNA is TGTGCCAGCAGCGAAAGACAGGGGTGCAATCAGCCCCAGCATTTT. Its translation is CASSERQGCNQPQHF. Combining the CDR3 with reference TRBV11-2 and TRBJ1-5 gives the whole variable domain EAGVAQSPRYKIIEKRQSVAFWCNPISGHATLYWYQQILGQGPKLLIQFQNNGVVDDSQLPKDRFSAERLKGVDSTLKIQPAKLEDSAVYLCASSERQGCNQPQHFGDGTRLSIL.

The genes are TRBV28 and TRBJ2-7; 7 nucleotides line up with TRBD1. The CDR3 loop spans 15 amino acids. The germline V gene encodes CDR1 MDHEN and CDR2 SYDVKM. The V and J ends lost 6 bases and 2 bases, in that order; junction bases with no gene match: 10. CDR3 DNA sequence: TGTGCCAGCAGAAGCACAGGGGATAGCACCTACGAGCAGTACTTC. Its translation is CASRSTGDSTYEQYF.

The chain couples TRBV27 to TRBJ1-1, with TRBD1 matching 9 bases. Looked up from germline, CDR1 is MNHEY and CDR2 is SMNVEV (reference sequence). The CDR3 spans 14 residues. Trimming cost V 5 bases and J 7 bases; bases outside gene matches: 8. CDR3 sequence: CASSPPDRGGEAFF. The CDR3 DNA reads as TGTGCCAGCAGTCCCCCGGACAGGGGTGGTGAAGCTTTCTTT.

The CDR3 is CASSRLGGRSTEAFF. The CDR3 DNA sequence: TGCGCCAGCAGCCGTCTTGGAGGCAGGTCTACTGAAGCTTTCTTT. The chain joins TRBV4-1 to TRBJ1-1, with D uncertain. CDR3 length equals 15 residues. Trimming removed 4 bases from V and 5 bases from J, with 17 bases in between. Germline lookup yields CDR1 MGHRA and CDR2 YSYEKL.

V and J are TRBV6-1 and TRBJ2-2, with D possibly matching TRBD2 (5 bases). There are 13 residues in the CDR3. V dropped 7 bases and J dropped 3 bases, with 9 bases sitting between them. Germline V gives CDR1 MNHNS, CDR2 SASEGT. In DNA form, the CDR3 reads TGTGCCAGCATTGAGCGGTACACCGGGGAGCTGTTTTTT. Its protein is CASIERYTGELFF.

The chain links TRBV5-6 to TRBJ2-7; 7 positions agree with TRBD1. Looked up from germline, CDR1 is SGHDT and CDR2 is YYEEEE. The CDR3 length is 15 residues. The trim removed 2 bases at V and 2 bases at J, leaving 7 bases unmatched. CDR3 in amino acids: CASSLPTGSAYEQYF. The CDR3 nucleotides are TGTGCCAGCAGCTTACCGACAGGGAGCGCCTACGAGCAGTACTTC.

This rearrangement joins TRBV4-1 to TRBJ2-7; 7 bases map to TRBD2. V dropped 1 base and J dropped 4; count of bases not matched to a gene: 7. CDR3 length equals 15 residues. CDR1 and CDR2 (germline): MGHRA, YSYEKL. Here the CDR3 reads CASSQGGGSAYEQYF. CDR3 DNA sequence: TGCGCCAGCAGCCAAGGGGGCGGGAGCGCTTACGAGCAGTACTTC.

The chain combines TRBV7-9 with TRBJ1-1; the match to TRBD1 covers 7 bases. In germline, CDR1 is SEHNR, CDR2 FQNEAQ (reference sequence). The CDR3 covers 15 residues. The ends lost 6 bases at V and 1 base at J; junction bases unmatched: 8. In DNA form, the CDR3 reads TGTGCCAGCAGGCTCGGGACAGAGGAGAACACTGAAGCTTTCTTT. Amino acids: CASRLGTEENTEAFF.

The genes are TRBV6-5 and TRBJ2-7; 7 nucleotides agree with TRBD1. There are 14 residues in the CDR3. V lost 3 bases and J lost 1; bases outside the gene matches: 3. Germline V gives CDR1 MNHEY, CDR2 SVGAGI. CDR3 amino acids: CASSYWTGSYEQYF. The CDR3 nucleotides read TGTGCCAGCAGTTATTGGACAGGTTCCTACGAGCAGTACTTC.

This chain joins TRBV2 and TRBJ2-2; no firm D call. The V gene lost 4 bases and the J gene lost 4 bases, with 13 bases spanning the gap. Germline assignment: CDR1 SNHLY and CDR2 FYNNEI. This CDR3 comprises 15 residues. CDR3 in DNA: TGTGCCAGCAGTGTTGTCCAGGTGGCCACCGGGGAGCTGTTTTTT. Translation: CASSVVQVATGELFF.

The rearrangement joins TRBV6-1 to TRBJ2-7; 8 bases match TRBD1. Looked up from germline, CDR1 is MNHNS and CDR2 is SASEGT. CDR3 length: 11 amino acids. The CDR3 DNA follows: TGTGCCAGCACTCGGACAGGGCGGATGTTGGTC. This codes for CASTRTGRMLV.